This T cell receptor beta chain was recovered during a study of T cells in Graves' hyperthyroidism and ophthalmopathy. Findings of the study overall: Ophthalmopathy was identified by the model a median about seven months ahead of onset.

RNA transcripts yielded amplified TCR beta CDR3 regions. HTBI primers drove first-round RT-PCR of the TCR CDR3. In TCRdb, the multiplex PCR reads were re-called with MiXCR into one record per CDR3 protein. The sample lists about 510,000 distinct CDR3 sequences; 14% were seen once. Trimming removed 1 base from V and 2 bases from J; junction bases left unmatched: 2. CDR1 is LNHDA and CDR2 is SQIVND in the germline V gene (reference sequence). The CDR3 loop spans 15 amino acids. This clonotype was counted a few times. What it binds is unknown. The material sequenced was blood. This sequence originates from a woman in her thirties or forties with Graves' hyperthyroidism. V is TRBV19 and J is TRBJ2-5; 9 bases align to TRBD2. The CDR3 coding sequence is TGTGCCAGTAGTATAGTAGCGGGAGTGCAAGAGACCCAGTACTTC. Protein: CASSIVAGVQETQYF.